This T cell receptor beta chain comes out of a study of spatial heterogeneity in lung cancer. This clonotype has just a few counts. The sample's time point: sample taken at primary tumor resection. TCRs were sequenced from unsorted whole RNA of tumor, nontumor lung or PBMC. Losses at the gene ends were 0 bases for V and 10 bases for J; bases not matched to a gene: 13. The CDR3 contains 17 residues. Germline V gives CDR1 SGHRS, CDR2 YFSETQ. TCRdb used MiXCR to reprocess the 5' RACE reads, holding one entry per CDR3 protein. The sample consists of some 50,000 distinct CDR3 sequences, approximately 7.6% of them appearing once.

The receptor was derived from a female donor with early-stage non-small cell lung cancer. The sample here was PBMCs, taken at surgery. This chain connects TRBV5-1 to TRBJ2-1; 10 nucleotides agree with TRBD2. This CDR3 reads CASSLEASGGPGLEQFF. CDR3 coding DNA: TGCGCCAGCAGCTTGGAGGCTAGCGGGGGCCCGGGGTTGGAGCAGTTCTTC.